These T cell receptor beta chains were read from a single sample in a study of T cell repertoires in cytomegalovirus infection. What these receptors recognize is not known. One entry per CDR3 protein, called by TCRdb with MiXCR from the reads. The sample has approximately 990,000 distinct CDR3 sequences; approximately 30% are singletons. Sequencing used cultured CD8+ T cells from PBMCs, obtained from culture after CMV antigen stimulation. Receptor source: a human donor in good health (CMV status not recorded). Some clones in this sample may be carry-over from other donors' samples. CDR3s include the opening cysteine and the closing phenylalanine or tryptophan. A D gene is named only where the DNA matches it firmly. Rows may omit the clone size; those that give it use once, few, many or a size class.

>TRBV6-2/TRBV6-3|NA|TRBD1|TRBJ2-5
TGTGCCAGCAGTTACGAGCGACGGGGACAGGATCAAGAGACCCAGTACTTC
CASSYERRGQDQETQYF
>TRBV6-1|NA|NA|TRBJ2-7
TGTGCCAGCAGACCGGCCTTTATGAGGGAGCAGTACTTC
CASRPAFMREQYF
>TRBV6-2/TRBV6-3|few|TRBD2|TRBJ2-1
TGTGCCAGCACCCAACTAGCGGCCTACAATGAGCAGTTCTTC
CASTQLAAYNEQFF
>TRBV7-9|NA|TRBD1|TRBJ1-2
TGTGCCAGCAGCAAGGGGGACAGGCCGTACTATGGCTACACCTTC
CASSKGDRPYYGYTF
>TRBV12-3/TRBV12-4|NA|NA|TRBJ2-7
TGTGCCAGCAGTTCCGGGACACATTACGAGCAGTACTTC
CASSSGTHYEQYF
>TRBV12-3/TRBV12-4|NA|NA|TRBJ1-5
TGTGCCAGCAGTTTTGAGTGGGGGCAGCCCCAGCATTTT
CASSFEWGQPQHF
>TRBV7-9|many|TRBD1|TRBJ2-7
TGTGCCAGCAGCTGCGGAGAGGACAGGGGGCGCGATTACGAGCAGTACTTC
CASSCGEDRGRDYEQYF
>TRBV6-1|NA|NA|TRBJ1-2
TGTGCCAGCAGTGAAGTATGGACAGTCAACTATGGCTACACCTTC
CASSEVWTVNYGYTF
>TRBV27|NA|TRBD2|TRBJ2-1
TGTGCCAGCAGTTCCCTTCTAGCGGGGGGGCGTGGTGAGCAGTTCTTC
CASSSLLAGGRGEQFF
>TRBV19|few|NA|TRBJ1-3
TGTGCCAGTAGTATACTCCAAACGGACGACTCTGGAAACACCATATATTTT
CASSILQTDDSGNTIYF
>TRBV5-1|NA|NA|TRBJ1-1
TGCGCCAGCAGAGTCGCGGGGGAAGGGAACACTGAAGCTTTCTTT
CASRVAGEGNTEAFF
>TRBV9|NA|TRBD2|TRBJ2-5
TGTGCCAGCAGCGCTAGCGGGGACATCCAAGAGACCCAGTACTTC
CASSASGDIQETQYF
>TRBV7-4|NA|NA|TRBJ1-2
TGTGCCAGCAGCTCACAGGGACACGACTATGGCTACACCTTC
CASSSQGHDYGYTF
>TRBV2|NA|TRBD1|TRBJ2-3
TGTGCCAGCAGTGAAGCACAGGGGGCTACAGATACGCAGTATTTT
CASSEAQGATDTQYF
>TRBV6-5|few|NA|TRBJ2-2
TGTGCCAGCAGCCACGAAAACACCGGGGAGCTGTTTTTT
CASSHENTGELFF
>TRBV7-2|NA|TRBD2|TRBJ2-5
TGTGCCAGCAGCCCGCAGGGACTAGCGGGGGTAGAGACCCAGTACTTC
CASSPQGLAGVETQYF
>TRBV5-1|NA|NA|TRBJ1-1
TGCGCCAGCAGCTTACCGGGGTTCTCTGAAGCTTTCTTT
CASSLPGFSEAFF
>TRBV27|NA|NA|TRBJ2-2
TGTGCCAGCAGTTGGATCGGGGGCACCGGGGAGCTGTTTTTT
CASSWIGGTGELFF
>TRBV27|few|NA|TRBJ2-3
TGTGCCAGCAGTTTAATTTCAGTAGACACAGATACGCAGTATTTT
CASSLISVDTDTQYF
>TRBV6-1|few|NA|TRBJ1-4
TGTGCCAGCACACTCTTGGGGAGTGAAAAACTGTTTTTT
CASTLLGSEKLFF
>TRBV6-2/TRBV6-3|NA|TRBD2|TRBJ2-2
TGTGCCAGCAGTTACTCAGAAGGGAGGGCGAACACCGGGGAGCTGTTTTTT
CASSYSEGRANTGELFF
>TRBV4-1|NA|NA|TRBJ2-1
TGTGCCAGCAGCCAAGATTTTGAGACCGATAATGAGCAGTTCTTC
CASSQDFETDNEQFF
>TRBV7-6|many|NA|TRBJ1-6
TGTGCCAGCAGCTTAGATGGCCCAAGCTCCTATAATTCACCCCTCCACTTT
CASSLDGPSSYNSPLHF
>TRBV28|NA|NA|TRBJ2-7
TGTGCCAGCAGTTTAGGACAGACCCACGAGCAGTACTTC
CASSLGQTHEQYF
>TRBV27|NA|NA|TRBJ2-7
TGTGCCAGCAGGACGGGTCCCCAGGAGCAGTACTTC
CASRTGPQEQYF
>TRBV7-9|few|NA|TRBJ1-5
TGTGCCAGCAGCTTAGAAGGGGCTGCCAATCAGCCCCAGCATTTT
CASSLEGAANQPQHF
>TRBV4-1|NA|NA|TRBJ2-7
TGCGCCAGCAGCCGTGAAGGGGCCACCTACGAGCAGTACTTC
CASSREGATYEQYF
>TRBV18|NA|NA|TRBJ2-2
TGTGCCAGCTCACCAAGGTCCTCGAACACCGGGGAGCTGTTTTTT
CASSPRSSNTGELFF
>TRBV27|NA|NA|TRBJ1-2
TGTGCCAGCAGTTTTACCGGGACTGGGGGCGGCTTATACGGCTACACCTTC
CASSFTGTGGGLYGYTF
>TRBV6-1|NA|NA|TRBJ1-2
TGTGCCAGCAGAGAGAACCAGAGGGGATTAAACTATGGCTACACCTTC
CASRENQRGLNYGYTF
>TRBV15|NA|TRBD2|TRBJ2-2
TGTGCCACCAGCAGAAATAGCGGGGGAAACACCGGGGAGCTGTTTTTT
CATSRNSGGNTGELFF
>TRBV7-9|few|NA|TRBJ2-5
TGTGCCAGCAGCCGACTAGAGGGGGGTCAGACCCAGTACTTC
CASSRLEGGQTQYF
>TRBV20-1|NA|TRBD2|TRBJ2-5
TGCAGTGCTAGAGTGGGGGGGAAAGAGACCCAGTACTTC
CSARVGGKETQYF
>TRBV20-1|few|TRBD1|TRBJ1-2
TGCAGTGCCCCAGGGACAGCCGATGGCTACACCTTC
CSAPGTADGYTF
>TRBV7-2|many|NA|TRBJ2-1
TGTGCCAGCAGCTTAGTACAGGCCAGCTCCTACAATGAGCAGTTCTTC
CASSLVQASSYNEQFF
>TRBV5-1|NA|NA|TRBJ2-7
TGCGCCAGCAGCTCCCTCCGGGACACATCCTCCTACGAGCAGTACTTC
CASSSLRDTSSYEQYF